This T cell receptor beta chain was observed in a study of CD8 T cells in Susac syndrome. Reverse transcription of about 0.5 to 1 ug RNA used random hexamers. TCRdb redid the calling of the immunoSEQ multiplex PCR reads with MiXCR, one entry per CDR3 protein. The top ten clones hold roughly 0.12% of a sample with approximately 100,000 distinct CDR3 sequences, around 93% of them seen once. Germline V lookup: CDR1 DFQATT, CDR2 SNEGSKA (reference sequence). Trimming shortened V by 0 bases and J by 2 bases, and 10 bases separated the two germline ends. This CDR3 region has 14 residues. TEMRA cells were FACS-enriched and CD8+ and CD4+ T cells negatively isolated.

This receptor was identified in a human donor in good health. V and J are TRBV20-1 and TRBJ1-1; D remains ambiguous. Input material: CD8+ T cells from PBMCs. Here the CDR3 DNA reads TGCAGTGCTAGAGATTGGCAGGCCAACACTGAAGCTTTCTTT. It codes for CSARDWQANTEAFF.